This T cell receptor beta chain comes out of a study of cytomegalovirus exposure and HLA in healthy donors. The PCR had 60 Vbeta and 13 Jbeta primers. TCRdb keeps only in-frame clones here, not all; method: immunoSEQ multiplex PCR. Of more than 150,000 clones in the sample, approximately 82% were seen once. Findings and caveats of the study: Data from an earlier analysis indicated that most TCR beta V segments were productive either about 90% or about 30% of the time.

On this clone itself: Its antigen is still unknown.

The CDR3 is made up of 15 amino acids. V gave up 6 bases and J gave up 4 bases, with 16 bases separating them. Germline CDR1 is MDHEN and CDR2 is SYDVKM. Sequencing used PBMCs. The sequence derives from a middle-aged woman in good health and CMV-seropositive. The rearrangement uses TRBV28 and TRBJ1-3; D remains ambiguous. CDR3 DNA sequence: TGTGCCAGCAGCCGACCGTCGGGAAGGGGAAACACCATATATTTT. Translated, it gives CASSRPSGRGNTIYF.